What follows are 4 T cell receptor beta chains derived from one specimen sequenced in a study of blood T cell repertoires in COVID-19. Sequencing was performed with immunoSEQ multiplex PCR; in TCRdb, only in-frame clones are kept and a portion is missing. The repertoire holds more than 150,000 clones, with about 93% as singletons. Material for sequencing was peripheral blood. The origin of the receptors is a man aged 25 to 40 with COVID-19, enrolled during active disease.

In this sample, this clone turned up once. The CDR3 reads CASSPGGLNYGYTF. The CDR3 DNA follows: TGCGCCAGCAGCCCCGGGGGACTCAACTATGGCTACACCTTC. The rearrangement links TRBV5-1 to TRBJ1-2; a weak D match, TRBD1 (5 bases). CDR1 SGHRS and CDR2 YFSETQ come from the germline V gene. The CDR3 covers 14 residues. V was shortened by 4 bases and J by 2 bases, with 12 bases between the two germline ends.

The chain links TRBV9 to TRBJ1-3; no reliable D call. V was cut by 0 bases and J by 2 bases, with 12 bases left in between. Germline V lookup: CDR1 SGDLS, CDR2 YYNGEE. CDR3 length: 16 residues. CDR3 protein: CASSVATTGTGNTIYF. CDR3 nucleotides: TGTGCCAGCAGCGTAGCTACTACGGGGACTGGAAACACCATATATTTT.

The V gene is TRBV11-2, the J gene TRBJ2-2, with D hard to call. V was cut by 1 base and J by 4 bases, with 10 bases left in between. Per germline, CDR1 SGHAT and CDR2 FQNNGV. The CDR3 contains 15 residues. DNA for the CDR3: TGTGCCAGCAGCTTAGTCGCGGTTCGCACCGGGGAGCTGTTTTTT. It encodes CASSLVAVRTGELFF.

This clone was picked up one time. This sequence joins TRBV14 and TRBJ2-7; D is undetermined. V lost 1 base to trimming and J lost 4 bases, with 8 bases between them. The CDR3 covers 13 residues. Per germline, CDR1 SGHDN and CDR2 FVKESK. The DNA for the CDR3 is TGTGCCAGCAGCCAAGCGGTGGTTTACGAGCAGTACTTC. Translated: CASSQAVVYEQYF.